The present T cell receptor (beta chain) was sequenced within a study of HIV-infected patients and healthy controls. Overall study: Viral load fell to undetectable in about 70% of the 16 patients by the second blood draw.

cDNA was made from 500 ng RNA using alpha and beta constant primers. Alpha and beta chain libraries were made separately by chain-specific third strand synthesis with multiplexing indices. TCRdb reprocessed the 5' RACE reads via MiXCR and lists one record per CDR3 protein. The profile covers fewer than 5,000 distinct CDR3 sequences, with 7.5% to 10% appearing a single time and about 42% taken by the ten largest. This clonotype came up many times. The CDR3 runs to 14 residues. V was cut by 1 base and J by 3 bases, with 9 bases left in between. Germline V lookup: CDR1 SGHVS, CDR2 FNYEAQ. Follow-up blood was drawn about 14 weeks, roughly three months, after antiretroviral therapy began. All unsorted peripheral T cells were captured because whole blood was used without fractionation.

The starting material was blood, obtained during antiretroviral therapy. This receptor was obtained from an adult with HIV infection. The rearrangement uses TRBV7-6 and TRBJ1-1; D may be TRBD1 (6 bases). The CDR3 nucleotides are TGTGCCAGCAGCTTAGAGGGGGGGTACACTGAAGCTTTCTTT. As protein: CASSLEGGYTEAFF.